Sequencing of this T cell receptor (beta chain) was carried out in a study of cytomegalovirus exposure and HLA in healthy donors (dated by TCRdb to 2016 to 2017). The study in broad terms: An earlier analysis of approximately 640 of the donors reported 250 to 350 Gb of sequence data and more than 90 million unique TCR beta sequences from roughly 200 million T cells. An early release covering roughly 580 HLA-typed donors comprised about 300 gigabases of sequencing data and approximately 80 million unique TCR sequences. Of the 300 to 450 genotyped donors, roughly 80% fell in the genetic ancestry cluster associated with self-reported Caucasian donors. The aim of the study was to test whether cataloging public T cell receptors could identify signatures of past pathogen exposure. Using immunosequencing, the study profiled T cell repertoires from fewer than 700 subjects and related those repertoires to cytomegalovirus serostatus. A separate validation cohort of 100 to 150 different subjects was used in addition to the roughly 640-subject first cohort. To predict cytomegalovirus infection status, the study combined high-throughput TCR immunosequencing, statistical association of individual TCRs with disease status, and machine learning. In a later analysis, previously published TCR beta repertoires from several hundred donors were re-analyzed and high-resolution HLA genotyping was added so that TCR occurrence patterns could be studied. In the later analysis, no new phenotypic data were used to find candidate immune exposures; instead, reliance was placed on TCR beta sequences and their occurrence across donors. An earlier analysis of several hundred of the donors applied high-throughput TCR beta sequencing to assess whether each TCR beta V gene segment acted as functional or pseudogenic. Donor age, sex, ethnicity and CMV serostatus were compiled together with the repertoire data. A later genetic analysis took genome-wide SNP genotypes for about three fifths of the 666 donors and used that subset as a discovery cohort. All discovery cohort repertoires had been generated using a single sequencing platform. Class I and class II HLA loci were covered by the typing at four-digit resolution. The number of typed donors differed by locus: roughly 629-640 for A, B, C, DRB1 and DQB1; approximately 540 for DQA1; 606 for DPA1; and some 470 for DPB1. Roughly 5 DR-DQ haplotypes were handled as single units for association and clustering, since linkage in the cohort was strong. Among about 400 genotyped donors of the cohort, an average of about 220,000 unique TCR beta nucleotide sequences was sequenced per donor, of which about 18% were non-productive.

Overall results and qualifications from the work: An association between a missense DCLRE1C variant and V-gene and J-gene trimming of TCR beta chains was found in a later genetic analysis and replicated in an independent cohort. A further reported finding was that TCR beta sequences accurately predicted the HLA-A and HLA-B alleles for most subjects in the first cohort. According to a later analysis, TCR association rates differed among HLA loci, with DRB1 alleles showing the most associated TCRs and HLA-C alleles showing the fewest. Correlated functional status among segregating V segments might be attributable to linkage disequilibrium, but an unknown experimental factor could not be ruled out. A later analysis reported that several top co-occurrence clusters appeared linked to parvovirus B19, influenza, CMV and Epstein-Barr virus. A cluster of highly shared sequence variants was judged likely to represent a technical artifact of the sequencing pipeline. Cytomegalovirus status was reported to be diagnosed by the classifier with high specificity and sensitivity in both the original and validation cohorts. A few of the identified cytomegalovirus-associated TCR beta chains were confirmed in vitro to be specific for cytomegalovirus antigens. Compared with the roughly 700-donor mean, donors in an Asian-associated ancestry cluster had fewer N-insertions in productive TCRs, according to a later genetic analysis. The earlier analysis of 587 of the donors excluded 15 to 20 rarely observed V segments, including chromosome 9 orphons, because counts were too low. Presence/absence analyses assumed roughly uniform sequencing depth across donors, an assumption that may not hold. When HLA alleles, especially DR and DQ, strongly co-occurred, attributing TCR associations to individual alleles was difficult. A total of fewer than 200 TCR beta chains were listed by the study as associated with cytomegalovirus. Some IMGT-functional V segments, including TRBV6-2 and TRBV6-3, could not be distinguished by the 87-base-pair reads and were therefore excluded. While some public TCRs were present in many individuals, most TCR sequences turned up only very rarely across donors. Immune exposure information for the cohort was limited to CMV serostatus. In this cohort, only TCR beta chains were sequenced, and detectable features were limited by the absence of alpha or paired-chain data. Broadly in line with IMGT annotations, most TCR beta V segments showed up in productive rearrangements about 87% or about 30% of the time in an earlier analysis of approximately 640 of the donors. A later analysis found that HLA-associated TCR beta chains were more clonally expanded and had lower generation probabilities than equally common non-associated chains. HLA typing was unavailable for some donors at each locus, so association tests used only the typed subset. It was suggested by the authors that the approach could potentially be generalized to other disease states and immunological phenotypes. According to a later analysis, most CMV-associated TCR beta chains appeared to be HLA-restricted, and the HLA associations seemed to be driven largely by CMV exposure. Specific HLA alleles were associated with roughly 17,000 TCR beta sequences at a false discovery rate of 0.05 in a later analysis.

The cohort was made up of approximately 670 healthy bone marrow donors. Cohort members were all nominally healthy when sampled, although unrecorded immune exposures were likely present. The donor was CMV seronegative and belonged to the group of 350 to 400 seronegative cohort members. Every donor gave a peripheral blood sample, and the peripheral blood mononuclear cells from that sample were used for TCR beta sequencing. The Qiagen DNeasy Blood Extraction Kit was used to extract genomic DNA from the blood cell samples. V and J are trimmed by 5 bases and 1 base, and the gene matches miss 4 bases of the junction. The germline V gene yields MNHEY for CDR1 and SVGAGI for CDR2. From cysteine to phenylalanine, the CDR3 is 14 amino acids long. Of all the DNA, just the CDR3 is kept, 42 bases in frame from base 1. Receptors were amplified or captured by the immunoSEQ multiplex PCR assay. For the multiplex PCR, a mixture combining 60 forward primers for TCR Vbeta segments and 13 reverse primers for TCR Jbeta segments was used. A multiplex PCR assay on genomic DNA amplified the CDR3 region of rearranged TCR beta genes. On the Illumina HiSeq System, the amplified TCR beta libraries were sequenced as 87-base-pair reads. The original pipeline was this. In a later analysis, 80 million or so unique TCR beta chains were counted across the roughly 610 repertoires, and approximately 9.9 million of these chains were shared by at least two donors. To remove PCR and sequencing errors, raw reads were error-corrected and collapsed into unique sequences using a nearest-neighbor algorithm that merged closely related sequences. V, D and J gene segments were assigned by aligning CDR3 sequences to IMGT reference sequences. For a sequence to be retained, a match of at least six nucleotides was required to both a V gene segment and a J gene segment. Rearrangements were classified as productive when the CDR3 lacked stop codons and remained in frame with V and J, and all other rearrangements were classified as non-productive. Following IMGT convention, CDR3 was defined as the stretch from the second conserved V-encoded cysteine up to the conserved J-encoded phenylalanine. Sequences without an unambiguous match to a single V gene segment were excluded from the earlier analysis of a few hundred of the donors. An earlier analysis of some 500 of the donors classified V segments as functional when productive rearrangements were above 56.7% and as segregating when the standard deviation between donors was above 5%. A statistical classification framework was built for diagnosing cytomegalovirus status from the catalog of TCR beta chain sequences. In a later analysis, TCR nucleotide sequences were compared against IMGT/GENE-DB human TR gene sequences so that V and J genes could be assigned. The TCRdist pipeline was used in a later analysis to assign CDR3 sequences and most-parsimonious VDJ recombination scenarios. In a later analysis, each TCR beta chain was defined by its CDR3 amino acid sequence together with its V-gene family, and reads without a unique V-gene family were excluded. As a way to deal with suspected cross-contamination and a sequencing artifact, a later analysis dropped approximately 570 nucleotide sequences that were highly shared and had low generation probability. A later analysis calculated a clonal expansion index for each public chain from normalized within-repertoire ranks of inferred template counts. Generation probabilities in a later analysis came from a VDJ recombination model fitted to out-of-frame rearrangements, and those results were checked against IGoR. In a later analysis, TCR-TCR, TCR-HLA and TCR-CMV co-occurrence was scored with hypergeometric tests, and a repertoire-size bias correction was applied to TCR pairs. To estimate false discovery rates, a later analysis permuted the HLA or CMV assignments 20 times. A later analysis grouped co-occurring TCRs with DBSCAN, adding TCRdist sequence similarity when clustering within HLA-allele-positive subsets. Repertoires with fewer than 30,000 or more than 120,000 public chains, plus five repertoires with anomalous nucleotide sharing, were excluded from co-occurrence clustering. TCRdb re-hosts the immuneACCESS table, in-frame sequences only. Its copies lack some clones; in the studies checked, an unresolved V gene accounts for under half of them, and the cause for the rest is not known. Clonal size and the V and J genes are those of that table, whereas D and trimming came from the DNA. Within this sample are about 180,000 clones, with roughly 80% of them counted one time only. 2.4% of the sample is in the top ten clones.

About this clone: Its target antigen remains unknown. There are no base qualities to consult, and no much larger clone falls within one base.

This TCR was sampled from a male donor in good health and CMV-seronegative. The sequence joins TRBV6-5 to TRBJ1-1; the junction holds 7 bases that match TRBD1. Sequencing was carried out using PBMCs. CDR3 sequence: CASSRGQRNTEAFF. The DNA is as follows: TGTGCCAGCAGTCGGGGACAGAGGAACACTGAAGCTTTCTTT.